A single sample gave rise to the 3 T cell receptor beta chains below, sequenced in a study of shared clonotypes between healthy human individuals. The method was immunoSEQ multiplex PCR; TCRdb's version includes in-frame clones alone and lacks a portion of them. Of roughly 500,000 clones detected, 95% to 97% appear once; the ten largest clones hold around 0.066%. The sample was naive CD4+ T cells sorted from blood. The subset was: CD45RA+ positively selected. The receptor source for this set is a woman aged 30 to 39 in good health.

The chain employs TRBV2 and TRBJ1-5, with D possibly matching TRBD1 (5 bases). The ends were cut back, 8 bases at V and 0 bases at J, with 8 bases in the middle. The germline V gene has CDR1 SNHLY and CDR2 FYNNEI. This CDR3 has 13 amino acids. DNA for the CDR3: TGTGCCAGCGGGGGAGTTAGCAATCAGCCCCAGCATTTT. It yields the protein CASGGVSNQPQHF. The complete variable domain, with remaining parts taken from reference TRBV2 and TRBJ1-5, reads EPEVTQTPSHQVTQMGQEVILRCVPISNHLYFYWYRQILGQKVEFLVSFYNNEISEKSEIFDDQFSVERPDGSNFTLKIRSTKLEDSAMYFCASGGVSNQPQHFGDGTRLSIL.

The V gene is TRBV7-2, the J gene TRBJ2-5, with 7 bases aligning to TRBD1. Unmatched junction bases numbered 18, after V lost 7 bases and J lost 7 bases. This CDR3 has 16 amino acids. From germline, CDR1 is SGHTA and CDR2 FQGNSA. CDR3 in amino acids: CASIPFWDSQEGTQYF. The CDR3 nucleotides read TGTGCCAGCATCCCTTTTTGGGACAGCCAGGAAGGGACCCAGTACTTC.

This chain's CDR3 is CASSGTVKTGELFF. CDR3 bases: TGTGCCAGCAGCGGGACAGTCAAAACCGGGGAGCTGTTTTTT. The J gene is TRBJ2-2, the V gene TRBV28, with 7 bases aligning to TRBD1. The germline V gene has CDR1 MDHEN and CDR2 SYDVKM. The CDR3 is 14 amino acids. Trimming took 6 bases from V and 5 from J; bases not matched to a gene: 6.